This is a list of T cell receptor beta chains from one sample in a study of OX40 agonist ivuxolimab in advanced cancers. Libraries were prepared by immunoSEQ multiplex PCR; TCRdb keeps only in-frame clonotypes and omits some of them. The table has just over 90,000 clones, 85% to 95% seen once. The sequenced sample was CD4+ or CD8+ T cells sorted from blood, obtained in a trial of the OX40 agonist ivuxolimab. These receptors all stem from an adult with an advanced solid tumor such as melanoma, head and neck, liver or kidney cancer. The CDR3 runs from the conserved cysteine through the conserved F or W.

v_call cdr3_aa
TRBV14 CASSQDGLAWEETQYF
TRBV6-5 CASSEDVRAEAFF
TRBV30 CAWSVTVEKLFF
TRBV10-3 CAISDGATEAFF
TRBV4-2 CASSQELGRGTDTQYF
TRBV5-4 CASSLDRGSGNTIYF
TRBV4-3 CASSQGGGAYEQYF
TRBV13 CASSPRLEIGDEQFF
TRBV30 CAWSRGQLEKLFF
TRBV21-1 CARGTGVRTGELFF
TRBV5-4 CASSPLPIGGDGNTEAFF
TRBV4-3 CASSQDRGDYHTDTQYF
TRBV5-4 CATDYGDSTDTQYF
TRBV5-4 CASSEAGQGIQETQYF
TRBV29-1 CSVEDGGNEQFF
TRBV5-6 CASSLEGLEKTQYF
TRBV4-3 CASSQEWGNYGYTF
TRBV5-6 CASSYGRGGGYTF
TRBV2 CASSEATAPNTEAFF
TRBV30 CAWSVWSGSGETQYF
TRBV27 CASSTSGANVLTF
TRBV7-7 CASSPSPGWGTGELFF
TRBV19 CASTIGTGELFF
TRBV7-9 CASSERVGYGYTF
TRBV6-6 CASSSQGDEQFF
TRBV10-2 CASCRAYNEQFF
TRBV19 CASSIDYRYEQYF
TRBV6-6 CASSYLGQGSHEQYF
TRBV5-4 CASSSSSHEQYF
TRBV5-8 CASGPSRWGGEQYF
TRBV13 CASSLKGEGNNEKLFF
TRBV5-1 CASSWGARVNTEAFF
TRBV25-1 CASSAKAGADTQYF
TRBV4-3 CASSQAGPNTEAFF
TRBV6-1 CASSDLTGTEAFF
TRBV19 CASSTPRKGVNQPQHF
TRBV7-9 CASSRGLAGTNTGELFF
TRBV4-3 CASSPFKAGGTDTQYF
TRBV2 CASSEDRGRLGYTF